A selection of T cell receptor beta chains follows, all from one sample in a study of identical twins. One entry per CDR3 protein, called by TCRdb with MiXCR from the 5' RACE reads. The sample includes some 330,000 distinct CDR3 sequences, approximately 9.1% of them seen just once. The sequencing input was naive T cells sorted from blood. Every receptor here comes from a woman between 50 and 59 years old in good health. The CDR3 runs from the conserved cysteine through the conserved F or W. A D gene is named only where the DNA matches it firmly. Some rows mark clone size as missing; the rest say once, few, many or name a class of expanded clone.

V gene	J gene	clone size	D gene	CDR3 protein	CDR3 DNA
TRBV5-1	TRBJ2-7	-	TRBD2	CASSLGPGTTNEQYF	TGCGCCAGCAGCTTGGGCCCCGGGACTACAAACGAGCAGTACTTC
TRBV20-1	TRBJ2-3	few	-	CSAYSTDTQYF	TGCAGTGCCTACAGCACAGATACGCAGTATTTT
TRBV6-6	TRBJ2-3	few	-	CASSYSAGYWDTQYF	TGTGCCAGCAGTTATTCGGCAGGATACTGGGATACGCAGTATTTT
TRBV19	TRBJ2-2	many	-	CASSIGLLGTGELFF	TGTGCCAGTAGTATAGGCCTTTTGGGCACCGGGGAGCTGTTTTTT
TRBV29-1	TRBJ1-2	many	-	CSVGWGGAYGYTF	TGCAGCGTTGGGTGGGGGGGCGCCTATGGCTACACCTTC
TRBV20-1	TRBJ2-1	once	-	CSAPRSLGENEQFF	TGCAGTGCCCCCCGGTCTCTGGGCGAAAATGAGCAGTTCTTC
TRBV12-3/TRBV12-4	TRBJ2-1	few	TRBD2	CASSSGTSGGSYNEQFF	TGTGCCAGCAGCTCCGGGACTAGCGGGGGCTCCTACAATGAGCAGTTCTTC
TRBV12-3/TRBV12-4	TRBJ1-2	-	TRBD1	CASNEQGEGGYTF	TGTGCCAGCAATGAACAGGGGGAAGGAGGCTACACCTTC
TRBV12-3/TRBV12-4	TRBJ2-5	-	TRBD2	CASSIRTSGSRETQYF	TGTGCCAGCAGTATCCGGACTAGCGGGAGTCGAGAGACCCAGTACTTC
TRBV2	TRBJ2-3	-	TRBD2	CASSDPSGIYTDTQYF	TGTGCCAGCAGTGACCCTAGCGGCATCTACACAGATACGCAGTATTTT
TRBV10-1	TRBJ2-2	few	-	CASSELGRGTGELFF	TGCGCCAGCAGTGAGCTTGGGAGAGGCACCGGGGAGCTGTTTTTT
TRBV29-1	TRBJ1-1	many	-	CSVDGGTEAFF	TGCAGCGTTGACGGAGGCACTGAAGCTTTCTTT
TRBV6-5	TRBJ2-4	-	TRBD2	CASSTTSSGRAKNIQYF	TGTGCCAGCAGTACAACGTCTAGCGGGAGGGCCAAAAACATTCAGTACTTC
TRBV6-6	TRBJ2-2	few	-	CASARSALTGELFF	TGTGCCAGCGCGAGGTCAGCGCTCACCGGGGAGCTGTTTTTT
TRBV27	TRBJ1-2	few	TRBD1	CASSLMGQLPYGYTF	TGTGCCAGCAGTTTAATGGGACAGCTTCCCTATGGCTACACCTTC
TRBV12-3/TRBV12-4	TRBJ2-5	few	-	CASSPSGPTPYF	TGTGCCAGCAGTCCCTCGGGCCCGACCCCGTACTTC
TRBV28	TRBJ1-5	-	-	CASKGGGSVNQPQHF	TGTGCCAGCAAGGGGGGGGGTTCGGTCAATCAGCCCCAGCATTTT
TRBV9	TRBJ1-3	-	TRBD1	CASSGPTGGSGNTIYF	TGTGCCAGCAGCGGACCCACAGGGGGCTCTGGAAACACCATATATTTT
TRBV29-1	TRBJ2-1	many	TRBD2	CSPGLAGVYNEQFF	TGCAGCCCGGGACTAGCGGGAGTTTACAATGAGCAGTTCTTC
TRBV12-3/TRBV12-4	TRBJ2-5	few	-	CASSSPDRWQETQYF	TGTGCCAGCAGTTCACCCGACAGGTGGCAAGAGACCCAGTACTTC
TRBV10-3	TRBJ2-2	few	-	CAIMGEAGELFF	TGTGCCATCATGGGAGAGGCCGGGGAGCTGTTTTTT
TRBV5-1	TRBJ1-1	many	TRBD1	CASSLGSTGGTEAFF	TGCGCCAGCAGCTTGGGCAGCACAGGGGGCACTGAAGCTTTCTTT
TRBV11-2	TRBJ2-1	-	-	CASSWAWDEQFF	TGTGCCAGCAGCTGGGCCTGGGATGAGCAGTTCTTC
TRBV6-5	TRBJ2-7	-	-	CASSYSGRDYEQYF	TGTGCCAGCAGTTACTCCGGAAGAGACTACGAGCAGTACTTC
TRBV5-1	TRBJ2-7	few	-	CASSLGWGTPEQYF	TGCGCCAGCAGCTTGGGATGGGGGACTCCGGAGCAGTACTTC
TRBV5-1	TRBJ2-7	many	-	CASSSLRGGGEQYF	TGCGCCAGCAGCTCCCTCCGAGGAGGGGGAGAGCAGTACTTC
TRBV5-1	TRBJ2-7	few	TRBD2	CASRGGNHEQYF	TGCGCCAGCCGCGGGGGTAACCACGAGCAGTACTTC
TRBV7-9	TRBJ2-5	many	TRBD2	CASSLVQGGETQYF	TGTGCCAGCAGCTTAGTCCAGGGAGGGGAGACCCAGTACTTC
TRBV29-1	TRBJ1-2	few	-	CSVGGGNEDYGYTF	TGCAGCGTTGGAGGGGGAAACGAGGACTATGGCTACACCTTC
TRBV4-1	TRBJ2-2	-	-	CASSQVLTGELFF	TGCGCCAGCAGCCAAGTATTGACCGGGGAGCTGTTTTTT
TRBV5-6	TRBJ1-1	-	-	CASSLVTNVPGWHTEAFF	TGTGCCAGCAGCTTGGTTACAAATGTTCCGGGATGGCACACTGAAGCTTTCTTT
TRBV5-1	TRBJ2-1	many	-	CASNGAIGLALNEQFF	TGCGCCAGCAATGGAGCTATTGGGCTAGCACTGAATGAGCAGTTCTTC
TRBV5-1	TRBJ2-1	-	-	CASGGDVTSYNEQFF	TGCGCCAGCGGTGGAGATGTAACCTCCTACAATGAGCAGTTCTTC
TRBV20-1	TRBJ1-6	-	-	CSASRAGANSPLHF	TGCAGTGCTAGTCGGGCAGGGGCAAATTCACCCCTCCACTTT
TRBV11-3	TRBJ1-1	-	-	CASSYDTEAFF	TGTGCCAGCAGTTATGACACTGAAGCTTTCTTT
TRBV5-1	TRBJ2-5	many	-	CASSQISRSEETQYF	TGCGCCAGCAGCCAAATTTCGAGAAGTGAAGAGACCCAGTACTTC
TRBV11-2	TRBJ2-5	-	TRBD1	CASTPGTGVETQYF	TGTGCCAGCACCCCCGGGACAGGGGTTGAGACCCAGTACTTC
TRBV24-1	TRBJ2-1	few	-	CATSFGGNPYNEQFF	TGTGCCACCAGTTTCGGCGGGAACCCCTACAATGAGCAGTTCTTC
TRBV28	TRBJ2-4	many	TRBD1	CATDRGNIQYF	TGTGCCACGGACAGGGGCAACATTCAGTACTTC
TRBV10-3	TRBJ2-7	-	-	CAIHWMGFTYEQYF	TGTGCCATCCATTGGATGGGATTCACCTACGAGCAGTACTTC
TRBV3-1	TRBJ1-5	-	TRBD1	CASSQRTGIHGNQPQHF	TGTGCCAGCAGCCAACGGACAGGGATTCACGGCAATCAGCCCCAGCATTTT